These T cell receptor beta chains were read from a single sample in a study of cytomegalovirus exposure and HLA in healthy donors. Produced via immunoSEQ multiplex PCR; TCRdb's table is partial and in-frame only. The data show approximately 180,000 clones, less than 85% seen once. The sample was PBMCs. The receptor set was obtained from a man aged 18 to 30 in good health and CMV-seronegative. Both conserved end residues are part of each CDR3. Each record gives: D gene, V gene, J gene, clone size, CDR3 length, CDR3 protein, CDR3 DNA. The D gene is left open where the match is weak. Size values are once, few and many counts, or a class for expanded clones, and some rows have none.

>TRBD2|TRBV13|TRBJ2-2|NA|16
CASSPGLAGVTGELFF
TGTGCCAGCAGCCCCGGACTAGCGGGGGTTACCGGGGAGCTGTTTTTT
>NA|TRBV13|TRBJ2-7|once|12
CASSSISYEQYF
TGTGCCAGCAGCTCTATCTCCTACGAGCAGTACTTC
>TRBD1|TRBV11-2|TRBJ2-2|NA|15
CASSEDRAVTGELFF
TGTGCCAGCAGCGAGGACAGGGCGGTTACCGGGGAGCTGTTTTTT
>TRBD1|TRBV2|TRBJ2-7|NA|12
CAKRDSSYEQYF
TGTGCCAAACGGGACAGCTCCTACGAGCAGTACTTC
>TRBD1|TRBV7-9|TRBJ1-3|NA|16
CSSSSRQGTSGNTIYF
TGTTCCAGCAGCTCCCGACAGGGCACTTCTGGAAACACCATATATTTT
>TRBD1|TRBV7-9|TRBJ1-6|NA|15
CASSSGARGIGALHF
TGTGCCAGCAGCTCGGGGGCCAGGGGGATCGGGGCCCTCCACTTT
>TRBD2|TRBV27|TRBJ2-5|NA|16
CASSTLRGTNMETQYF
TGTGCCAGCAGTACCCTCCGTGGGACTAACATGGAGACCCAGTACTTC
>TRBD2|TRBV15|TRBJ2-1|few|16
CATSRAPGGPGDEQFF
TGTGCCACCAGCAGAGCCCCGGGAGGGCCAGGGGATGAGCAGTTCTTC
>TRBD2|TRBV7-9|TRBJ2-1|NA|16
CASSHLLAGSYNEQFF
TGTGCCAGCAGCCACTTACTAGCGGGGTCCTACAATGAGCAGTTCTTC
>NA|TRBV5-1|TRBJ2-3|NA|14
CASSLGDRTPTQYF
TGCGCCAGCAGCTTGGGAGACAGGACTCCGACGCAGTATTTT
>TRBD2|TRBV2|TRBJ2-1|NA|15
CASSPGLAGYNEQFF
TGTGCCAGCAGTCCGGGACTAGCGGGATACAATGAGCAGTTCTTC
>TRBD1|TRBV28|TRBJ2-2|NA|14
CASRGQGYSGELFF
TGTGCCAGCAGGGGACAGGGATATTCCGGGGAGCTGTTTTTT
>TRBD1|TRBV27|TRBJ2-6|NA|18
CASSLARTGAAGANVLTF
TGTGCCAGCAGTTTAGCTCGGACAGGGGCGGCAGGGGCCAACGTCCTGACTTTC
>NA|TRBV7-3|TRBJ2-1|NA|13
CASSFSSWNEQFF
TGTGCCAGCAGCTTTAGCTCGTGGAATGAGCAGTTCTTC
>TRBD1|TRBV27|TRBJ1-5|NA|15
CASSLLQGVNQPQHF
TGTGCCAGCAGTTTACTACAGGGGGTCAATCAGCCCCAGCATTTT
>TRBD2|TRBV5-1|TRBJ2-5|once|15
CASSLGLAGVKTQYF
TGCGCCAGCAGCTTGGGATTAGCGGGAGTAAAGACCCAGTACTTC
>NA|TRBV6-5|TRBJ1-1|NA|13
CASSPQLNTEAFF
TGTGCCAGCAGCCCACAGTTAAACACTGAAGCTTTCTTT
>TRBD1|TRBV5-1|TRBJ2-1|NA|16
CASSSSTGVGGNEQFF
TGCGCCAGCAGCTCGTCGACAGGGGTAGGGGGGAATGAGCAGTTCTTC
>NA|TRBV9|TRBJ1-1|NA|15
CASSVAGESGTEAFF
TGTGCCAGCAGCGTAGCGGGGGAGTCAGGCACTGAAGCTTTCTTT
>TRBD2|TRBV9|TRBJ2-2|NA|16
CASSPSAGENTGELFF
TGTGCCAGCAGCCCTTCAGCGGGGGAAAACACCGGGGAGCTGTTTTTT
>TRBD2|TRBV4-1|TRBJ2-5|NA|16
CASSQEKKREGREQYF
TGCGCCAGCAGCCAAGAGAAAAAGCGGGAGGGCCGGGAGCAGTACTTC
>NA|TRBV5-1|TRBJ2-3|NA|16
CASSLRLLTSTDTQYF
TGCGCCAGCAGCTTGAGATTGCTAACTAGCACAGATACGCAGTATTTT